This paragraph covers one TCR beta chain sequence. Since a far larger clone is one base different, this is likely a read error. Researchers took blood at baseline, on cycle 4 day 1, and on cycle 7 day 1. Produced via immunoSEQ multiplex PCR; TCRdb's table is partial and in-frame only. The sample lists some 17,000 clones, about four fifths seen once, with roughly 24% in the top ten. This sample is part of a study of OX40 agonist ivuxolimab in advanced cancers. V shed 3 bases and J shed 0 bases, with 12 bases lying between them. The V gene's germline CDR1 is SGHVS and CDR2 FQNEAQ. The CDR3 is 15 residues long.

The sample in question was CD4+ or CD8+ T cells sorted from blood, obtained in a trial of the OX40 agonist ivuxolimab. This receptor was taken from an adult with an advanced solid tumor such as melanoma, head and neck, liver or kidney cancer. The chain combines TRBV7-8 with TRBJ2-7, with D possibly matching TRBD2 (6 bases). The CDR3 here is CASSFAQGGSYEQYF. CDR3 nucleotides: TGTGCCAGCAGCTTTGCCCAGGGAGGCTCCTACGAGCAGTACTTC.